This T cell receptor beta chain originates from a study of beta chain features in type 1 diabetes. The study, taken as a whole, reports: Shorter TCRB CDR3s, moderately but significantly so, marked every one of the four CD4+ subsets in Type 1 diabetes patients.

All sorted populations exceeded 95% purity. There are a few counts of this clone. Its matching antigen is unknown. As every portion of the isolated RNA was reverse transcribed, the sequencing read expressed TCRB transcripts. Clones were read by immunoSEQ multiplex PCR, and TCRdb kept only the in-frame ones, dropping some. The table includes about 110,000 clones, about two fifths detected once. From germline, CDR1 is MNHEY and CDR2 SVGAGI. The CDR3 loop spans 15 amino acids. Deletions cut 8 bases from V and 4 bases from J, with 19 bases between. The V and J genes are TRBV6-5 and TRBJ2-3; perhaps TRBD1 as D (6 bases). The TCR originated in a woman between 18 and 29 years old in good health. Sample: stem cell memory CD4+ T cells from blood. DNA for the CDR3: TGTGCCAGCGGCTCGGGTGGGGGCAAGGCAGATACGCAGTATTTT. Amino acids: CASGSGGGKADTQYF.